The clone carrying this TCR beta chain has only one observation. As yet, its antigen is unknown. Sequencing was performed with immunoSEQ multiplex PCR; in TCRdb, only in-frame clones are kept and a portion is missing. The table lists around 160,000 clones, around 88% of them singletons. This record belongs to a study of T cell responses to AZD1222 COVID-19 vaccine. Study-level results: Females outnumbered males among donors, who were mostly white British; clonal diversity was possibly underestimated. Nearly half of the spike-specific TCRs reportedly recognize variant regions that carry no mutations. CD4 TCRs covered the whole spike, strongest at regions 160-218 and 743-854.

This CDR3 contains 15 residues. The germline V gene encodes CDR1 SGHRS and CDR2 YFSETQ. Trimming removed 5 bases from V and 0 bases from J; junction bases left unmatched: 5. V is TRBV5-1 and J is TRBJ1-3; TRBD1 agrees at 7 bases. Here the sequenced sample was peripheral blood, taken on day 0 of AZD1222 vaccination. The receptor comes from an adult in good health. Written as DNA, the CDR3 is TGCGCCAGCAGATACGACAGGGACTCTGGAAACACCATATATTTT. Amino acid sequence: CASRYDRDSGNTIYF. Complete variable domain (other parts from reference TRBV5-1 and TRBJ1-3): KAGVTQTPRYLIKTRGQQVTLSCSPISGHRSVSWYQQTPGQGLQFLFEYFSETQRNKGNFPGRFSGRQFSNSRSEMNVSTLELGDSALYLCASRYDRDSGNTIYFGEGSWLTVV.